This T cell receptor (beta chain) was documented in a study of blood T cell repertoires in COVID-19. Study-wide context: COVID-19 samples, acute and convalescent, were from the United States, Italy and Spain. T cells, B-cell-depleted T cells, or PBMCs supplied cDNA or gDNA.

Deletions cut 2 bases from V and 7 bases from J, with 24 bases between. CDR1 and CDR2 from the germline V gene are MNHEY and SVGEGT. The CDR3 runs to 18 residues. Authors' analysis steps: From reference gene primer amplification, estimates of nucleated cell counts were derived. Libraries were prepared by immunoSEQ multiplex PCR; TCRdb keeps only in-frame clonotypes and omits some of them. Clonal size and the V and J genes are those of that table, whereas D and trimming came from the DNA. The table records 100,000 to 120,000 clones, about 79% of them present only once. The genes are TRBV6-2 or TRBV6-3 and TRBJ2-1, with a tentative D call TRBD2 (6 bases). The source of this sequence is a woman older than 75 with active or convalescent COVID-19. Material: peripheral blood. The CDR3 nucleotides read TGTGCCAGCAGTTACCCTCCTGGAATAGCGGCATTCAGGAATGAGCAGTTCTTC. This sequence encodes CASSYPPGIAAFRNEQFF.